Below, 15 T cell receptor beta chains from the same sample are listed, as sequenced in a study of PD-L1 blockade in urothelial cancer. Specified time point: peripheral blood 6 weeks after treatment start. Sequencing was performed with immunoSEQ multiplex PCR; in TCRdb, only in-frame clones are kept and a portion is missing. The top ten hold about 16% of the sample, which has 35,000 to 50,000 clones, about four fifths seen once. Sequencing used PBMCs, obtained around atezolizumab (anti-PD-L1) treatment. Receptor source: a man aged 55 to 70 with urothelial cancer.

The chain carries TRBV30 and TRBJ2-3; 12 bases fit TRBD2. The CDR3 is made up of 13 amino acids. Germline V lookup: CDR1 GTSNPN, CDR2 SVGIG (reference sequence). Germline trimming cut 4 bases from V and 7 bases from J; bases unmatched to any gene: 3. This CDR3 reads CAWKLAGGHTQYF. The CDR3 coding sequence is TGTGCCTGGAAGCTAGCGGGGGGGCATACGCAGTATTTT.

The rearrangement joins TRBV5-6 to TRBJ1-1; D uncertain. V lost 0 bases, J lost 5 bases, and 20 bases lay in between. The germline V gene has CDR1 SGHDT and CDR2 YYEEEE. The CDR3 is 17 residues long. CDR3 nucleotides: TGTGCCAGCAGCTTGGAAAAGTACGAGGGAATTTGGACTGAAGCTTTCTTT. Amino acid sequence: CASSLEKYEGIWTEAFF.

The CDR3 loop reads CASSPTGTGQGITEAFF. The CDR3 DNA reads TGTGCCAGCAGTCCCACAGGCACAGGCCAGGGAATCACTGAAGCTTTCTTT. J is TRBJ1-1 and V is TRBV27, with a tentative D call TRBD1 (5 bases). Trimming pared 5 bases from V and 4 bases from J, leaving 23 bases between. The CDR3 totals 17 residues. Germline loops: CDR1 MNHEY, CDR2 SMNVEV (reference sequence).

Here the CDR3 DNA reads TGTGCCACCAGCAGAGTCGGGGGCACCGGGGAGCTGTTTTTT. It translates to CATSRVGGTGELFF. The chain employs TRBV15 and TRBJ2-2; D is possibly TRBD2 (6 bases). The germline V gene encodes CDR1 LNHNV and CDR2 YYDKDF (reference sequence). V shed 1 base and J shed 4 bases, with 7 bases lying between them. The CDR3 has 14 amino acids.

A single count supports this clone. V and J are TRBV6-5 and TRBJ2-3, with TRBD2 identical over 8 bases. There are 12 residues in the CDR3. Germline V gives CDR1 MNHEY, CDR2 SVGAGI. V trimming: 3 bases; J trimming: 9 bases; junction bases outside the gene matches: 2. The CDR3 nucleotides are TGTGCCAGCAGTTATAGCGGGGTGACGCAGTATTTT. Translation: CASSYSGVTQYF.

This clone was found once. The chain has TRBV10-3 and TRBJ2-7; TRBD1 might be the D (6 bases). CDR1 is ENHRY, CDR2 SYGVKD, per germline. The CDR3 spans 12 residues. Trimming removed 6 bases at V and 6 bases at J, with 12 bases between. The CDR3 nucleotides are TGTGCCATCAGGGCAGGGGAAGGCGAGCAGTACTTC. Translated, it gives CAIRAGEGEQYF.

V is TRBV6-5 and J is TRBJ2-3; TRBD2 is a possible D gene (5 bases). Germline V gene lookup returns CDR1 MNHEY and CDR2 SVGAGI. The ends were cut back, 5 bases at V and 4 bases at J, with 10 bases in the middle. The CDR3 is made up of 13 amino acids. CDR3 nucleotide sequence: TGTGCCAGCAGTGCCACCGGGGCAGATACGCAGTATTTT. Its translation is CASSATGADTQYF.

The chain combines TRBV2 with TRBJ2-1; 7 nucleotides match TRBD1. V lost 8 bases to trimming and J lost 1 base; unmatched junction nucleotides: 8. The germline CDR1 and CDR2 sequences are SNHLY and FYNNEI. The CDR3 loop spans 15 amino acids. CDR3 nucleotide sequence: TGTGCCAGCTTCTTTGACAGGGCGTCCTACAATGAGCAGTTCTTC. Protein product: CASFFDRASYNEQFF.

This chain uses TRBV11-2 with TRBJ2-7; maybe TRBD2 (7 bases). The V gene lost 0 bases and the J gene lost 2 bases, with 14 bases spanning the gap. Germline CDR1 reads SGHAT; CDR2 reads FQNNGV. This CDR3 comprises 16 residues. This CDR3 reads CASSLDRAGAAYEQYF. For the CDR3, the DNA is TGTGCCAGCAGCTTAGATCGCGCGGGGGCCGCCTACGAGCAGTACTTC.

V is TRBV5-6 and J is TRBJ2-3; D is perhaps TRBD2 (6 bases). The CDR3 contains 14 residues. V was pared by 3 bases and J by 0 bases, with 8 bases between. The V gene's germline CDR1 is SGHDT and CDR2 YYEEEE. CDR3 amino acids: CASSSGVSTDTQYF. CDR3 DNA sequence: TGTGCCAGCAGCTCGGGGGTTAGCACAGATACGCAGTATTTT.

This rearrangement joins TRBV5-1 to TRBJ1-1; D unresolved. The germline V gene encodes CDR1 SGHRS and CDR2 YFSETQ. The length of the CDR3 is 14 residues. V dropped 0 bases and J dropped 2 bases, with 8 bases sitting between them. The CDR3 DNA is TGCGCCAGCAGCTTGGTTTCGACAAACACTGAAGCTTTCTTT. It encodes CASSLVSTNTEAFF.

This clone was recorded a few times. The chain recombines TRBV11-3 with TRBJ2-2; maybe TRBD2 (6 bases). Between the trimmed V and J ends, which lost 5 bases and 7 bases, there was a span of 17 bases. CDR3 length: 15 residues. Germline loops: CDR1 SGHNT, CDR2 YENEEA. Written as DNA, the CDR3 is TGTGCCAGCAGCGCCCGGGAGCAGGCAGGCGGGGAGCTGTTTTTT. Its translation is CASSAREQAGGELFF. The full variable domain, completed using reference TRBV11-3 and TRBJ2-2, is EAGVVQSPRYKIIEKKQPVAFWCNPISGHNTLYWYLQNLGQGPELLIRYENEEAVDDSQLPKDRFSAERLKGVDSTLKIQPAELGDSAVYLCASSAREQAGGELFFGEGSRLTVL.

Only one count was recorded for this clone. The gene calls are TRBV14 and TRBJ1-1; 7 bases match TRBD1. J was trimmed by 2 bases and V by 5 bases; bases with no gene match: 8. The CDR3 is 15 amino acids. Germline CDR1 reads SGHDN; CDR2 reads FVKESK. DNA for the CDR3: TGTGCCAGCAGCTTCGACAGGGAGATCAACACTGAAGCTTTCTTT. Amino acids: CASSFDREINTEAFF.

The chain combines TRBV29-1 with TRBJ1-6; D ambiguous. This CDR3 region has 13 residues. Germline-derived CDR1 and CDR2 are SQVTM and ANQGSEA. V was clipped by 8 bases and J by 7 bases, with 15 bases between them. The CDR3 loop reads CSPFGVRNSPLHF. CDR3 sequence (DNA): TGCAGCCCTTTCGGGGTCCGGAATTCACCCCTCCACTTT.

The gene calls are TRBV11-1 and TRBJ1-2; D is uncertain. The CDR3 is 13 residues long. The V and J ends lost 5 bases and 7 bases respectively, with 14 bases between them. The germline CDR1 and CDR2 sequences are SGHAT and FQDESV (reference sequence). In nucleotides, the CDR3 is TGTGCCAGCAGCCCACAACTAGGACGTGGCTACACCTTC. Protein sequence: CASSPQLGRGYTF.